This T cell receptor beta chain was sequenced in a study of T cells after yellow fever vaccination. This clonotype was counted at least ten times. Germline V gene lookup returns CDR1 LGHNA and CDR2 YNFKEQ. The CDR3 contains 14 residues. The V gene end was trimmed by 4 bases and the J gene end by 5 bases; junction bases not matched to a gene: 6. TCRdb passed the 5' RACE reads through MiXCR, listing each CDR3 protein once. Among 25,000 to 30,000 distinct CDR3 sequences, 6.3% were seen once, and the ten largest hold 20% to 25%. This material consisted of PBMCs, either bulk or a sorted T-cell subset (CD4+, CD8+, memory, or dextramer-sorted; not recorded which), taken on the day of the yellow fever booster vaccination. V is TRBV4-2 and J is TRBJ2-7; 9 bases are shared with TRBD2. The TCR comes from a man aged 30 to 45 who received the YFV17D yellow fever vaccine. Here the CDR3 reads CASSPSGRRNEQYF. CDR3 nucleotides: TGTGCCAGCAGCCCAAGCGGGAGGCGAAACGAGCAGTACTTC.